This TCR beta chain was documented in a study of cytomegalovirus exposure and HLA in healthy donors. A word on this clone: Antigen specificity is unknown.

Deletions cut 2 bases from V and 0 bases from J, with 10 bases between. This CDR3 contains 16 residues. Germline V gene lookup returns CDR1 LNHNV and CDR2 YYDKDF (reference sequence). Overall study results and limits: TCR beta sequences reportedly predicted most subjects' HLA-A and HLA-B alleles accurately. An analysis done earlier found most TCR beta V segments productive about 87% or about 30% of the time.

PCR was performed using 60 Vbeta and 13 Jbeta primers. Sequenced by immunoSEQ multiplex PCR; TCRdb stores in-frame clones only, minus some. Counted here are some 110,000 clones, just over 70% occurring once; the ten biggest clones make up roughly 0.79%. Sequenced material: PBMCs. The chain links TRBV15 to TRBJ1-4; D remains unclear. The TCR was taken from a boy between 10 and 17 years old in good health and CMV-seronegative. The CDR3 coding sequence is TGTGCCACCAGCAGACCGGGAAGGTCAACTAATGAAAAACTGTTTTTT. Translated: CATSRPGRSTNEKLFF.